A single sample gave rise to the 25 T cell receptor beta chains below, sequenced in a study of T cell repertoires in cytomegalovirus infection. TCRdb independently ran MiXCR on the reads; one entry per CDR3 protein. The sample includes more than 500,000 distinct CDR3 sequences, 16% of them seen just once. Sequencing was carried out using CD8+ T cells from PBMCs. The receptors were gathered from a human donor in good health (CMV status not recorded). Some clones in this sample may be carry-over from other donors' samples.

This clonotype was recorded a few times. The chain employs TRBV28 and TRBJ2-2, with TRBD2 matching over 12 bases. The CDR3 loop spans 16 amino acids. Germline trimming cut 3 bases from V and 6 bases from J; bases unmatched to any gene: 5. Per germline, CDR1 MDHEN and CDR2 SYDVKM. The CDR3 nucleotides read TGTGCCAGCAGTTTTGGGCTAGCGGGAGGGCCCGGGGAGCTGTTTTTT. Protein: CASSFGLAGGPGELFF.

This clonotype appeared a few times. V gene TRBV27 combines with J gene TRBJ1-2, with TRBD1 as a possible D gene (5 bases). Trimming left V 9 bases short and J 8 bases short, with 22 bases between. The CDR3 loop spans 14 amino acids. The germline CDR1 and CDR2 sequences are MNHEY and SMNVEV (reference sequence). CDR3 residues: CARPEGALEGGYTF. CDR3 coding DNA: TGTGCCAGGCCAGAAGGGGCCCTGGAAGGAGGCTACACCTTC.

This chain joins TRBV15 and TRBJ2-2; no firm D call. The germline gives CDR1 LNHNV, CDR2 YYDKDF (reference sequence). CDR3 length: 16 residues. V was shortened by 8 bases and J by 0 bases, with 16 bases between the two germline ends. The CDR3 nucleotides are TGTGCCACCTCATCCCGAGCAGATCCGAACACCGGGGAGCTGTTTTTT. It is translated as CATSSRADPNTGELFF. The full variable domain, rest sourced from reference TRBV15 and TRBJ2-2, is DAMVIQNPRYQVTQFGKPVTLSCSQTLNHNVMYWYQQKSSQAPKLLFHYYDKDFNNEADTPDNFQSRRPNTSFCFLDIRSPGLGDTAMYLCATSSRADPNTGELFFGEGSRLTVL.

CDR3 in amino acids: CASSDVRLTIQDTQYF. In DNA form, the CDR3 reads TGTGCCAGCAGTGATGTGAGACTGACGATCCAAGATACGCAGTATTTT. J is TRBJ2-3 and V is TRBV25-1, with D unclear. The CDR3 covers 16 residues. V was pared by 3 bases and J by 5 bases, with 18 bases between. Germline V gives CDR1 MGHDK, CDR2 SYGVNS.

This clonotype was recorded at least ten times. CDR3 loop: CASSIGNRVTPEAFF. DNA for the CDR3: TGTGCCAGTAGTATAGGCAACAGGGTGACCCCTGAAGCTTTCTTT. The chain uses TRBV19 and TRBJ1-1; tentatively, D is TRBD1 (6 bases). The CDR3 consists of 15 residues. With 1 base removed from V and 6 bases from J, the gap between germline ends came to 15 bases. Germline V lookup: CDR1 LNHDA, CDR2 SQIVND (reference sequence).

This clonotype was detected only a few times. Here the CDR3 reads CASSLSGTSGPRAYNEQFF. In nucleotides, the CDR3 is TGTGCCAGCAGTTTATCGGGGACTAGCGGTCCGAGAGCCTACAATGAGCAGTTCTTC. This chain uses TRBV27 with TRBJ2-1; TRBD2 matches at 11 bases. CDR1 and CDR2 (germline): MNHEY, SMNVEV (reference sequence). CDR3 length: 19 residues. The V segment lost 0 bases and the J segment 2 bases; nucleotides outside the gene matches: 9.

This clonotype occurred a few times. The chain joins TRBV4-1 to TRBJ1-1, with 8 bases fitting TRBD1. The CDR3 consists of 14 residues. V gave up 4 bases and J gave up 8 bases; unmatched junction bases: 9. In germline, CDR1 is MGHRA, CDR2 YSYEKL. In nucleotides, the CDR3 is TGCGCCAGCAGCCCCCGAACTACAGGGGGAGAAGCTTTCTTT. It yields the protein CASSPRTTGGEAFF.

This clonotype was observed a single time. At one end, the junction sequence differs from germline, possibly due to a read error. This chain joins TRBV28 and TRBJ2-2; 7 bases are a match to TRBD2. Germline V gene lookup returns CDR1 MDHEN and CDR2 SYDVKM. The CDR3 loop spans 13 amino acids. CDR3 loop: CASSIGEGGVLFF. CDR3 nucleotide sequence: TGTGCCAGCAGTATAGGGGAGGGCGGGGTGCTGTTTTTT.

At least ten counts were recorded for this clonotype. V and J are TRBV7-9 and TRBJ2-3; weak D call: TRBD2 (5 bases). Germline V lookup: CDR1 SEHNR, CDR2 FQNEAQ (reference sequence). The V end was cut by 5 bases, the J end by 6 bases, with 15 bases between. This CDR3 has 14 amino acids. This CDR3 is CASSPPQRGDTQYF. The CDR3 DNA reads as TGTGCCAGCAGCCCGCCGCAGAGAGGGGATACGCAGTATTTT.

The chain recombines TRBV9 with TRBJ1-1; 9 nucleotides line up with TRBD1. The CDR3 extends over 15 amino acids. The J segment lost 5 bases and the V segment lost 0 bases, leaving 5 bases of the junction unmatched. The germline V gene has CDR1 SGDLS and CDR2 YYNGEE. In DNA, the CDR3 is TGTGCCAGCAGCGTAGCGGGACAGGGAGGGACTGAAGCTTTCTTT. Amino acid sequence: CASSVAGQGGTEAFF.

There are many counts of this clonotype. The chain joins TRBV7-8 to TRBJ1-5; TRBD1 aligns across 11 bases. The CDR3 consists of 16 residues. V was clipped by 5 bases and J by 2 bases; unmatched bases: 5. CDR1 is SGHVS, CDR2 FQNEAQ, per germline. CDR3: CASSGGQGAGNQPQHF. In nucleotides, the CDR3 is TGTGCCAGCAGCGGAGGACAGGGGGCGGGCAATCAGCCCCAGCATTTT.

This rearrangement joins TRBV5-6 to TRBJ2-7; TRBD2 aligns across 8 bases. This CDR3 is 15 amino acids long. CDR1 and CDR2 from the germline V gene are SGHDT and YYEEEE. Unmatched junction bases numbered 8, after V lost 4 bases and J lost 2 bases. CDR3 DNA sequence: TGTGCCAGCAGCGGTGAAACTAGCGGAGCCTACGAGCAGTACTTC. Its translation is CASSGETSGAYEQYF.

Worth noting for this clonotype: The conserved closing phenylalanine or tryptophan is absent in this CDR3, likely reflecting a read error. The gene calls are TRBV7-8 and TRBJ1-1; D remains ambiguous. CDR1 is SGHVS and CDR2 is FQNEAQ in the germline V gene. The CDR3 sequence is 14 residues long. CDR3 amino acids: CASTSGRRNTVAFY. CDR3 nucleotides: TGTGCCAGCACCTCGGGTCGACGGAACACTGTAGCTTTCTAT.

This clonotype has at least ten counts. This chain uses TRBV7-2 with TRBJ2-3; maybe TRBD2 (6 bases). V was clipped by 5 bases and J by 9 bases, with 27 bases between them. There are 17 residues in the CDR3. Germline V gives CDR1 SGHTA, CDR2 FQGNSA. In DNA form, the CDR3 reads TGTGCCAGCAGCCCCCGGGGAGCGGGCTTAACTGAGGGAACGCAGTATTTT. It translates to CASSPRGAGLTEGTQYF.

J is TRBJ2-7 and V is TRBV9; TRBD1 matches 10 bases. The V gene end was trimmed by 2 bases and the J gene end by 2 bases; junction bases not matched to a gene: 4. This CDR3 has 15 amino acids. The germline CDR1 and CDR2 sequences are SGDLS and YYNGEE. The CDR3 loop reads CASSVAGTGAYEQYF. The CDR3 DNA reads as TGTGCCAGCAGCGTCGCCGGGACAGGGGCCTACGAGCAGTACTTC.

V is TRBV20-1 and J is TRBJ2-7; D is undetermined. The CDR3 contains 15 residues. Germline-derived CDR1 and CDR2 are DFQATT and SNEGSKA (reference sequence). V was clipped by 2 bases and J by 2 bases, with 16 bases between them. This chain's CDR3 is CSARSSYSTPYEQYF. CDR3 in DNA: TGCAGTGCTAGATCGTCCTATAGCACGCCCTACGAGCAGTACTTC.

CDR3 residues: CASSLPLEGAGYEQYF. The CDR3 DNA follows: TGTGCCAGCAGTCTTCCCCTGGAGGGAGCTGGCTACGAGCAGTACTTC. The chain carries TRBV28 and TRBJ2-7, with D tentatively TRBD2 (6 bases). Between the trimmed V and J ends, which lost 5 bases and 3 bases, there was a span of 20 bases. This CDR3 contains 16 residues. Germline V CDR1 and CDR2: MDHEN, SYDVKM.

The chain recombines TRBV7-9 with TRBJ1-2; no reliable D call. V was cut by 1 base and J by 8 bases, with 11 bases left in between. The CDR3 runs 13 residues. The germline V gene has CDR1 SEHNR and CDR2 FQNEAQ (reference sequence). The CDR3 DNA reads TGTGCCAGCAGCTTAGGGGCCCTGGGGGGCTACACCTTC. This gives the protein CASSLGALGGYTF.

As concerns this clonotype: The final CDR3 position lacks the conserved phenylalanine or tryptophan, pointing to a likely read error. The chain combines TRBV27 with TRBJ2-2; D gene ambiguous. This CDR3 contains 15 residues. Germline V gene lookup returns CDR1 MNHEY and CDR2 SMNVEV (reference sequence). The V end was cut by 7 bases, the J end by 2 bases, with 14 bases between. CDR3 DNA sequence: TGTGCCAGCACCCTTTGGTCAGCAAACACCGGGGAGCTGTTTTAT. It encodes CASTLWSANTGELFY.

Ten or more counts support this clonotype. The V gene is TRBV12-3 or TRBV12-4, the J gene TRBJ2-1; TRBD1 aligns across 7 bases. The CDR3 loop spans 13 amino acids. V lost 10 bases to trimming and J lost 6 bases; unmatched junction nucleotides: 9. The chain's CDR3 is CATSGGALNEQFF. The CDR3 region has the DNA TGTGCCACCTCAGGGGGAGCCCTCAATGAGCAGTTCTTC.

There are many counts of this clonotype. The chain carries TRBV7-8 and TRBJ2-2; 10 bases are a match to TRBD2. This CDR3 is 16 amino acids long. CDR1 and CDR2 (germline): SGHVS, FQNEAQ. After removal of 7 bases from V and 3 bases from J, the junction contained 8 bases not matched to a gene. This CDR3 is CASILAGKAYTGELFF. The CDR3 region has the DNA TGTGCCAGCATACTAGCGGGAAAGGCGTACACCGGGGAGCTGTTTTTT.

This clonotype has only a few counts. This chain uses TRBV2 with TRBJ1-1; D is uncertain. The CDR3 extends over 10 amino acids. In germline, CDR1 is SNHLY, CDR2 FYNNEI. The CDR3 bases are TGTGCGGTTGGGAACACTGAAGCTTTCTTT. Its protein is CAVGNTEAFF.

The chain combines TRBV27 with TRBJ1-1; D ambiguous. From germline, CDR1 is MNHEY and CDR2 SMNVEV (reference sequence). The CDR3 is 8 amino acids. CDR3 protein: CPTPEAFF. In nucleotides, the CDR3 is TGTCCCACTCCTGAAGCTTTCTTT.

The gene calls are TRBV27 and TRBJ2-5; D is unclear. The germline gives CDR1 MNHEY, CDR2 SMNVEV (reference sequence). V lost 2 bases and J 7 bases, leaving 11 bases between the germline ends. CDR3 size: 13 residues. CDR3 nucleotide sequence: TGTGCCAGCAGTTTACATCGGGCAGGGACCCAGTACTTC. Translating gives CASSLHRAGTQYF.

In its sample, this clonotype was seen many times. The chain employs TRBV12-3 or TRBV12-4 and TRBJ1-5, with D hard to call. The V gene lost 4 bases and the J gene lost 7 bases, with 29 bases spanning the gap. The length of the CDR3 is 19 residues. Written as DNA, the CDR3 is TGTGCCAGCAGTTCCGAGACAATAATTGGATCGACTCCAAGACAGCCCCAGCATTTT. Translated, it gives CASSSETIIGSTPRQPQHF.